What follows are 16 T cell receptor beta chains derived from one specimen sequenced in a study of CD8 T cells in ankylosing spondylitis. The study's findings and limits: Made up of fewer than 10 highly homologous variants, a TCR beta motif appeared characteristic of ankylosing spondylitis blood.

Their antigens remain unidentified. TCRdb reprocessed the 5' RACE reads with MiXCR, giving one entry per CDR3 protein. This table holds approximately 550,000 distinct CDR3 sequences, approximately 12% found once. Sequences were obtained from blood, either unsorted or a sorted T cell fraction (not recorded which). These receptors originate from a male donor with ankylosing spondylitis.

The chain carries TRBV24-1 and TRBJ2-3, with 7 nucleotides matching TRBD2. V shed 9 bases and J 2 bases; nucleotides not matched to a gene: 10. This CDR3 region has 15 residues. Germline CDR1 and CDR2: KGHDR and SFDVKD. This CDR3 reads CATADGRRDTDTQYF. In DNA form, the CDR3 reads TGTGCCACCGCCGACGGGAGGAGGGACACAGATACGCAGTATTTT.

This clonotype was seen at least ten times. The chain recombines TRBV5-1 with TRBJ2-1; tentatively, D is TRBD1 (5 bases). V lost 0 bases and J lost 6, with 13 bases in between. The CDR3 spans 15 residues. From germline, CDR1 is SGHRS and CDR2 YFSETQ. CDR3 sequence (DNA): TGCGCCAGCAGCTTGGGGTCAGGGTTTTCCAATGAGCAGTTCTTC. Amino acids: CASSLGSGFSNEQFF.

This clonotype was found a few times. This sequence joins TRBV4-1 and TRBJ1-5; D not resolved. Germline V gene lookup returns CDR1 MGHRA and CDR2 YSYEKL. V was clipped by 1 base and J by 5 bases, with 15 bases between them. The CDR3 loop spans 16 amino acids. This CDR3 is CASSQGAGAGDQPQHF. The CDR3 DNA reads TGCGCCAGCAGCCAAGGCGCGGGAGCGGGCGATCAGCCCCAGCATTTT.

The gene calls are TRBV6-1 and TRBJ2-7; no reliable D call. Trimming removed 1 base from V and 6 bases from J, with 10 bases in between. The CDR3 is 13 amino acids. CDR1 and CDR2 from the germline V gene are MNHNS and SASEGT. The CDR3, as DNA: TGTGCCAGCAGTGAAGTTTCCGAAGGCGAGCAGTACGTC. This encodes CASSEVSEGEQYV.

The chain uses TRBV13 and TRBJ2-7; the D gene is possibly TRBD2 (5 bases). Trimming took off 1 base at V and 2 bases at J, with 24 bases between the two ends. This CDR3 contains 19 residues. Germline CDR1 PRHDT, CDR2 FYEKMQ (reference sequence). The CDR3: CASSLDDTTLGRATYEQYF. CDR3 nucleotide sequence: TGTGCCAGCAGCTTAGACGACACCACTCTCGGGCGGGCGACCTACGAGCAGTACTTC.

In this sample, this clonotype turned up a few times. This chain uses TRBV12-3 or TRBV12-4 with TRBJ1-5, with TRBD1 matching 8 bases. The CDR3 loop spans 13 amino acids. V shed 10 bases, J shed 3 bases, and the junction held 5 bases outside the gene matches. The CDR3 reads CATGQGDNQPQHF. DNA for the CDR3: TGTGCCACCGGACAGGGCGACAATCAGCCCCAGCATTTT.

This sequence joins TRBV20-1 and TRBJ2-1, with 8 bases fitting TRBD1. V lost 2 bases to trimming and J lost 6 bases; unmatched junction nucleotides: 3. CDR3 length: 13 amino acids. Per germline, CDR1 DFQATT and CDR2 SNEGSKA (reference sequence). The CDR3 nucleotides read TGCAGTGCTAGACTCACAGGGGGCAATGAGCAGTTCTTC. Its translation: CSARLTGGNEQFF.

This clonotype appeared a few times. The V gene is TRBV7-2, the J gene TRBJ2-5; D is undetermined. The CDR3 spans 15 residues. Germline V gene lookup returns CDR1 SGHTA and CDR2 FQGNSA. The ends were cut back, 3 bases at V and 2 bases at J, with 13 bases in the middle. CDR3: CASSLALGAQETQYF. DNA of the CDR3: TGTGCCAGCAGCTTGGCCTTGGGTGCACAAGAGACCCAGTACTTC.

The genes are TRBV29-1 and TRBJ1-3; D is unresolved. The V end was cut by 3 bases, the J end by 0 bases, with 6 bases between. The CDR3 is made up of 13 amino acids. Germline V gene sequence: CDR1 SQVTM, CDR2 ANQGSEA. This chain's CDR3 is CSVEGYSGNTIYF. CDR3 DNA: TGCAGCGTTGAGGGTTACTCTGGAAACACCATATATTTT. Together with reference TRBV29-1 and TRBJ1-3, the CDR3 gives the full variable domain: SAVISQKPSRDICQRGTSLTIQCQVDSQVTMMFWYRQQPGQSLTLIATANQGSEATYESGFVIDKFPISRPNLTFSTLTVSNMSPEDSSIYLCSVEGYSGNTIYFGEGSWLTVV.

The V gene is TRBV27, the J gene TRBJ2-1, with no clear D. The CDR3 is made up of 14 amino acids. V shed 0 bases and J shed 6 bases, with 9 bases lying between them. The germline CDR1 and CDR2 sequences are MNHEY and SMNVEV (reference sequence). CDR3 DNA sequence: TGTGCCAGCAGTTTATCGTTGGGCACCAATGAGCAGTTCTTC. Its protein is CASSLSLGTNEQFF.

The sample holds a few counts of this clonotype. One end of the junction varies from germline; a read error may be responsible. The J gene is TRBJ2-6, the V gene TRBV7-2; weak D call: TRBD2 (6 bases). This CDR3 has 15 residues. CDR1 and CDR2 from the germline V gene are SGHTA and FQGNSA. The CDR3, as DNA: TGTGCCAGCAGCAGAGGGGAGGCTGGGTCCAACGTCCTGACTTTC. The encoded protein is CASSRGEAGSNVLTF.

This clonotype was counted only a few times. The V gene is TRBV20-1, the J gene TRBJ2-7; TRBD2 aligns across 7 bases. V lost 3 bases and J lost 5; bases outside the gene matches: 10. Looked up from germline, CDR1 is DFQATT and CDR2 is SNEGSKA (reference sequence). The CDR3 consists of 14 residues. CDR3 DNA sequence: TGCAGTGCTAGCTATTCCCCGGGGGGAAACGAGCAGTACTTC. This sequence encodes CSASYSPGGNEQYF.

This clonotype was counted only a few times. The V and J genes are TRBV20-1 and TRBJ1-5; 8 bases line up with TRBD1. CDR3 length: 16 amino acids. Germline V gives CDR1 DFQATT, CDR2 SNEGSKA (reference sequence). With V trimmed by 6 bases and J by 6 bases, 16 bases remained unmatched. The DNA for the CDR3 is TGCAGTGCGAGTGGACAGGGCTCCTATAGCGGTCAGCCCCAGCATTTT. Translation gives CSASGQGSYSGQPQHF.

CDR3 DNA sequence: TGTGCCATCAGTGAGTCGAGGGGGACGACCTACGAGCAGTACTTC. Amino acid sequence: CAISESRGTTYEQYF. The genes are TRBV10-3 and TRBJ2-7, with D perhaps matching TRBD1 (6 bases). Looked up from germline, CDR1 is ENHRY and CDR2 is SYGVKD. V dropped 0 bases and J dropped 2 bases, with 11 bases sitting between them. This CDR3 has 15 residues.

This clonotype was found many times. CDR3 residues: CASSQEAPTGELFF. The CDR3 nucleotides are TGTGCCAGCAGCCAAGAGGCGCCTACCGGGGAGCTGTTTTTT. The chain has TRBV4-2 and TRBJ2-2; D is unclear. The CDR3 length is 14 residues. Germline V gene data show CDR1 as LGHNA and CDR2 as YNFKEQ. Trimming left V 0 bases short and J 5 bases short, with 7 bases between.

This clonotype was observed many times. The chain is built from TRBV12-3 or TRBV12-4 and TRBJ1-3, with D uncertain. With 3 bases removed from V and 4 bases from J, the gap between germline ends came to 7 bases. The CDR3 loop spans 13 amino acids. In DNA form, the CDR3 reads TGTGCCAGCAGTTTTGGCAGGGGAAACACCATATATTTT. Its protein is CASSFGRGNTIYF.